Included here is one TCR beta chain sequence, with context. Its target is not known. CDR3 length equals 15 residues. In germline, CDR1 is SGHRS, CDR2 YFSETQ. V was pared by 4 bases and J by 7 bases, with 9 bases of the junction left unmatched. TCRdb's copy holds only in-frame clones and misses some; the assay was immunoSEQ multiplex PCR. Among about 79,000 clones listed, roughly three fifths were seen once. This sample was taken from a study of shared clonotypes between healthy human individuals. Healthy HIV-negative adults with no recent acute infections or vaccinations were recruited as donors. CD8 memory cells included CD45RO+ cells plus CCR7-negative CD45RA+ TemRA cells. General study findings and limits: The sampled material consisted only of blood, and tissue repertoires are likely to differ.

The material sequenced was memory CD8+ T cells sorted from blood. Subset specified: CD45RO+ cells pooled with CCR7-negative TemRA cells. The V call is TRBV5-1, the J call TRBJ2-3; TRBD1 matches 10 bases. The origin of this receptor is a man in his thirties or forties in good health. CDR3 amino acids: CASSPGTGVLNTQYF. As DNA, the CDR3 is TGCGCCAGCAGCCCCGGGACAGGGGTCTTGAATACGCAGTATTTT.